This T cell receptor beta chain was captured in a study of T cells in tuberculosis. Study observations and caveats: Active tuberculosis TCR-alpha repertoires lay closer to GMM-specific TCRs than IGRA-negative controls, suggesting clonal expansion.

This CDR3 is 13 amino acids long. Germline CDR1 and CDR2: SGHKS and YYEKEE (reference sequence). The ends were cut back, 4 bases at V and 0 bases at J, with 7 bases in the middle. Tuberculin skin test and IGRA determined adolescents' latent tuberculosis status at entry. Profiled with immunoSEQ multiplex PCR; TCRdb holds only in-frame clones, not every one. The repertoire holds 37,000 or so clones, with 90% to 95% as singletons. As for this clone: As yet, its antigen is unknown.

This receptor was taken from a donor between 5 and 29 years old with latent tuberculosis or without tuberculosis infection. Some clones in this sample may be carry-over from other donors' samples. J is TRBJ1-1 and V is TRBV5-5; no clear D. The sequenced material came from PBMCs. This CDR3 reads CASSPLMNTEAFF. Written as DNA, the CDR3 is TGTGCCAGCAGCCCGTTAATGAACACTGAAGCTTTCTTT.